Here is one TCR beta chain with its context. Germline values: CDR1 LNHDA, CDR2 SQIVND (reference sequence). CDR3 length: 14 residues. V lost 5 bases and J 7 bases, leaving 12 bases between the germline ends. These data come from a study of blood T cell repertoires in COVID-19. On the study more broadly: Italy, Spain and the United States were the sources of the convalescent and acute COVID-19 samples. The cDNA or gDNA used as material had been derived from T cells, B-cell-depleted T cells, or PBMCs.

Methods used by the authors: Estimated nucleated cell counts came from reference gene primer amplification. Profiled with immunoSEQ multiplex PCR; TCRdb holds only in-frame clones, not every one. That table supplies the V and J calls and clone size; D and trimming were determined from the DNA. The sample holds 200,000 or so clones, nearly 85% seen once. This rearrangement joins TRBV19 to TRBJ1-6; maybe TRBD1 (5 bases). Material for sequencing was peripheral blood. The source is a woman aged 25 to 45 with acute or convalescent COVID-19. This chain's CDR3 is CASSAGTTNSPLHF. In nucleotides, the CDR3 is TGTGCCAGTAGTGCCGGGACTACCAATTCACCCCTCCACTTT.